This is a list of T cell receptor beta chains from one sample in a study of T cells after yellow fever vaccination. TCRdb re-analysed the 5' RACE reads in MiXCR, keeping a single row per CDR3 protein. The sample records roughly 250,000 distinct CDR3 sequences, approximately 13% being singletons. The sample was CD4+ T cells sorted from PBMCs, taken 45 days after the yellow fever booster vaccination. The receptors come from a man aged 30 to 45 who received the YFV17D yellow fever vaccine. The CDR3 runs from the conserved cysteine through the conserved F or W. The order of the fields is V gene, D gene, clone size, J gene, CDR3 length, CDR3 protein, CDR3 DNA. A D gene is named only where the DNA matches it firmly. A clone size is listed for some rows: how often the clone was seen (once, few, many), or a class if it is expanded.

TRBV28	.	many	TRBJ2-1	16	CASISEGGFSYNEQFF	TGTGCCAGCATCTCAGAAGGGGGGTTTAGCTACAATGAGCAGTTCTTC
TRBV20-1	TRBD1	.	TRBJ1-2	14	CSASPQGPNYGYTF	TGCAGTGCTAGCCCACAGGGGCCTAACTATGGCTACACCTTC
TRBV10-3	.	.	TRBJ1-5	12	CAISELHQPQHF	TGTGCCATCAGTGAGCTCCATCAGCCCCAGCATTTT
TRBV6-1	.	few	TRBJ1-5	14	CASSESVTFPPQHF	TGTGCCAGCAGTGAATCCGTTACTTTCCCGCCCCAGCATTTT
TRBV9	TRBD1	few	TRBJ2-3	17	CASSPTPLTGRADTQYF	TGTGCCAGCAGCCCAACTCCTTTGACAGGGCGAGCAGATACGCAGTATTTT
TRBV4-1	TRBD2	.	TRBJ2-1	17	CASSQDLVREPRNEQFF	TGCGCCAGCAGCCAAGATCTTGTGCGGGAGCCCCGCAATGAGCAGTTCTTC
TRBV4-2	TRBD2	.	TRBJ2-1	17	CASSQDQSSGSINEQFF	TGTGCCAGCAGCCAAGATCAGAGTAGCGGGAGCATCAATGAGCAGTTCTTC
TRBV28	.	many	TRBJ1-5	14	CASHRGGQAQPQHF	TGTGCCTCTCACCGTGGGGGCCAGGCTCAGCCCCAGCATTTT
TRBV10-3	.	few	TRBJ2-3	13	CAISEGSTDTQYF	TGTGCCATCAGTGAGGGTAGCACAGATACGCAGTATTTT
TRBV5-1	TRBD2	few	TRBJ2-1	16	CASSLAGTSGNSEQFF	TGCGCCAGCAGCTTGGCCGGGACTAGCGGGAATTCTGAGCAGTTCTTC
TRBV27	TRBD2	.	TRBJ2-2	18	CASLPKTSGRRGTGELFF	TGTGCAAGCCTCCCTAAGACTAGCGGGAGGCGGGGCACCGGGGAGCTGTTTTTT
TRBV24-1	TRBD2	.	TRBJ2-1	15	CATSEISGRYNEQFF	TGTGCCACCAGTGAGATTAGCGGGAGATACAATGAGCAGTTCTTC
TRBV4-1	.	many	TRBJ1-1	16	CASSQDIGRAYTEAFF	TGCGCCAGCAGCCAAGATATCGGCAGGGCGTACACTGAAGCTTTCTTT
TRBV20-1	.	.	TRBJ2-7	13	CSATSGSSYEQYF	TGCAGTGCCACTTCGGGGAGCTCCTACGAGCAGTACTTC
TRBV7-8	TRBD1	few	TRBJ2-7	18	CASSFPPDRTGYATKQYF	TGTGCCAGCAGCTTCCCGCCCGATCGGACAGGCTACGCTACGAAGCAGTACTTC
TRBV20-1	.	few	TRBJ2-7	12	CSARSGVYEQYF	TGCAGTGCTAGATCCGGAGTCTACGAGCAGTACTTC
TRBV12-3/TRBV12-4	TRBD1	few	TRBJ2-2	15	CASSPPTGAAGELFF	TGTGCCAGCAGTCCCCCCACAGGGGCGGCCGGGGAGCTGTTTTTT
TRBV5-5	.	few	TRBJ2-2	16	CASSFRGREHTGELFF	TGTGCCAGCAGCTTTCGGGGGAGAGAACACACCGGGGAGCTGTTTTTT
TRBV27	TRBD1	.	TRBJ1-1	15	CASSPRQGAVTEAFF	TGTGCCAGCAGTCCACGACAGGGGGCGGTCACTGAAGCTTTCTTT
TRBV7-2	.	many	TRBJ2-1	12	CASSQWLNEQFF	TGTGCCAGCAGCCAATGGCTCAATGAGCAGTTCTTC
TRBV19	.	.	TRBJ2-6	16	CASSLTTVSGANVLTF	TGTGCCAGTAGCCTGACGACAGTCTCTGGGGCCAACGTCCTGACTTTC
TRBV5-1	TRBD2	.	TRBJ2-7	14	CASSKAGGMYEQYF	TGCGCCAGCAGTAAAGCGGGAGGTATGTACGAGCAGTACTTC
TRBV20-1	.	few	TRBJ2-7	13	CSARFPGVDEQYF	TGCAGTGCTAGATTCCCAGGGGTCGACGAGCAGTACTTC
TRBV29-1	TRBD1	.	TRBJ2-1	12	CSVDEGTDEQFF	TGCAGCGTTGACGAGGGGACAGATGAGCAGTTCTTC